These 14 T cell receptor beta chains were sequenced from one sample in a study of shared clonotypes between healthy human individuals. Here immunoSEQ multiplex PCR was the method, and the copy in TCRdb shows in-frame clones only, minus some. Of 1,400,000 or so clones in the sample, 98% were seen once. The source material was naive CD4+ T cells sorted from blood. The subset here: CD45RA+ positively selected. The receptor set was obtained from a young man in good health.

As concerns this clone: At the DNA level, this CDR3 is encoded by other sequences in the same sample as well. This rearrangement joins TRBV5-1 to TRBJ2-5; D call uncertain. This CDR3 comprises 13 residues. Between the trimmed V and J ends, which lost 2 bases and 3 bases, there was a span of 8 bases. Germline-derived CDR1 and CDR2 are SGHRS and YFSETQ. As DNA, the CDR3 is TGCGCCAGCAGCTTTTCGACCGAAGAGACCCAGTACTTC. Protein sequence: CASSFSTEETQYF.

The chain carries TRBV27 and TRBJ2-3; D could derive from TRBD1 or TRBD2 (6 bases each). The CDR3 is 14 amino acids. Per the germline V gene, CDR1 is MNHEY and CDR2 is SMNVEV (reference sequence). V lost 6 bases, J lost 1 base, and 11 bases lay in between. The CDR3 sequence is CASRRRGGTDTQYF. The CDR3 nucleotides are TGTGCCAGCAGACGGAGGGGGGGCACAGATACGCAGTATTTT.

This chain connects TRBV27 to TRBJ2-1, with 11 bases aligning to TRBD2. V lost 5 bases, J lost 7 bases, and 7 bases stayed unmatched. The CDR3 is made up of 15 amino acids. Per the germline V gene, CDR1 is MNHEY and CDR2 is SMNVEV (reference sequence). In DNA form, the CDR3 reads TGTGCCAGCAGTCCCACTAGCGGGAGAAGGAATGAGCAGTTCTTC. Encoded protein: CASSPTSGRRNEQFF.

V is TRBV27 and J is TRBJ1-5; perhaps TRBD1 as D (5 bases). CDR3 length: 14 amino acids. Germline V lookup: CDR1 MNHEY, CDR2 SMNVEV (reference sequence). Trimming removed 6 bases at V and 3 bases at J, with 12 bases between. The CDR3 loop is CASSPRVYNQPQHF. In DNA, the CDR3 is TGTGCCAGCAGCCCCAGGGTTTACAATCAGCCCCAGCATTTT.

The chain is built from TRBV6-5 and TRBJ1-3; D remains ambiguous. This CDR3 has 15 residues. V dropped 2 bases and J dropped 0 bases, with 8 bases sitting between them. Germline CDR1 and CDR2: MNHEY and SVGAGI. The CDR3 protein is CASSYGRDSGNTIYF. Here the CDR3 DNA reads TGTGCCAGCAGTTACGGGCGTGACTCTGGAAACACCATATATTTT.

V gene TRBV5-1 combines with J gene TRBJ1-1; possible D gene TRBD1, 6 bases. The CDR3 runs 14 residues. Looked up from germline, CDR1 is SGHRS and CDR2 is YFSETQ. V was trimmed by 4 bases and J by 4 bases, leaving 14 bases between them. For the CDR3, the DNA is TGCGCCAGCAGCCTACAGGGTGTTGTCACTGAAGCTTTCTTT. Translated: CASSLQGVVTEAFF.

The chain uses TRBV4-2 and TRBJ1-1; TRBD1 might be the D (6 bases). The CDR3 consists of 17 residues. Trimming pared 1 base from V and 6 bases from J, leaving 21 bases between. Germline CDR1 reads LGHNA; CDR2 reads YNFKEQ. CDR3 in amino acids: CASSQAHLQGKGAEAFF. CDR3 nucleotide sequence: TGTGCCAGCAGCCAAGCCCACCTACAGGGAAAGGGGGCTGAAGCTTTCTTT.

V usage is TRBV19 and J usage is TRBJ2-5, with 9 bases that match TRBD2. There are 15 residues in the CDR3. CDR1 LNHDA and CDR2 SQIVND come from the germline V gene (reference sequence). Trimming cost V 1 base and J 5 bases; bases outside gene matches: 5. The CDR3 sequence: CASSIGGLAMETQYF. The CDR3 DNA reads as TGTGCCAGTAGTATAGGAGGACTAGCGATGGAGACCCAGTACTTC.

The chain links TRBV5-6 to TRBJ1-5, with 7 nucleotides matching TRBD1. The CDR3 is 17 amino acids. Germline values: CDR1 SGHDT, CDR2 YYEEEE. V was clipped by 0 bases and J by 3 bases; unmatched bases: 9. CDR3 sequence (DNA): TGTGCCAGCAGCTTGGGAGCAGGGGGTCGAGTCAATCAGCCCCAGCATTTT. It encodes CASSLGAGGRVNQPQHF.

Remarks on this clone: Within the sample, other DNA sequences also encode this same CDR3. J is TRBJ2-3 and V is TRBV5-1, with D perhaps matching TRBD1 (5 bases). The CDR3 is made up of 15 amino acids. Germline V lookup: CDR1 SGHRS, CDR2 YFSETQ. V shed 0 bases and J shed 0 bases, with 8 bases lying between them. The CDR3 nucleotides read TGCGCCAGCAGCTTGGGTGGGGCTAGCACAGATACGCAGTATTTT. It yields the protein CASSLGGASTDTQYF.

The rearrangement uses TRBV13 and TRBJ2-7; no firm D call. V was clipped by 1 base and J by 4 bases, with 14 bases between them. The CDR3 consists of 15 residues. Germline values: CDR1 PRHDT, CDR2 FYEKMQ (reference sequence). CDR3 nucleotide sequence: TGTGCCAGCAGCTTAGTCAGGTTCGCCAATTACGAGCAGTACTTC. This translates into CASSLVRFANYEQYF.

The chain recombines TRBV5-1 with TRBJ2-3, with TRBD2 as a possible D gene (6 bases). The CDR3 loop spans 17 amino acids. Trimming left V 2 bases short and J 0 bases short, with 16 bases between. CDR1 and CDR2 from the germline V gene are SGHRS and YFSETQ. The CDR3 loop is CASSFPQGGTSTDTQYF. The CDR3 coding sequence is TGCGCCAGCAGCTTCCCCCAGGGCGGGACTAGCACAGATACGCAGTATTTT.

This clone showed up just once. Its ends do not fully match the called genes, so a read error is possible. This chain connects TRBV7-7 to TRBJ2-5, with 14 bases identical to TRBD2. Germline V gene sequence: CDR1 SSHAT, CDR2 FNYEAQ (reference sequence). This CDR3 spans 15 amino acids. This CDR3 reads CASSRTSGRSETQYF. CDR3 nucleotide sequence: TGTGCTAGCAGCCGGACTAGCGGGAGGTCGGAGACCCAGTACTTC.

The V and J genes are TRBV10-3 and TRBJ2-7, with 13 bases lining up with TRBD2. Germline loops: CDR1 ENHRY, CDR2 SYGVKD. V gave up 0 bases and J gave up 6 bases; unmatched junction bases: 11. There are 18 residues in the CDR3. This chain's CDR3 is CAISESKGLAGTHTEQYF. The CDR3, as DNA: TGTGCCATCAGTGAGTCCAAGGGACTAGCGGGGACTCATACCGAGCAGTACTTC.